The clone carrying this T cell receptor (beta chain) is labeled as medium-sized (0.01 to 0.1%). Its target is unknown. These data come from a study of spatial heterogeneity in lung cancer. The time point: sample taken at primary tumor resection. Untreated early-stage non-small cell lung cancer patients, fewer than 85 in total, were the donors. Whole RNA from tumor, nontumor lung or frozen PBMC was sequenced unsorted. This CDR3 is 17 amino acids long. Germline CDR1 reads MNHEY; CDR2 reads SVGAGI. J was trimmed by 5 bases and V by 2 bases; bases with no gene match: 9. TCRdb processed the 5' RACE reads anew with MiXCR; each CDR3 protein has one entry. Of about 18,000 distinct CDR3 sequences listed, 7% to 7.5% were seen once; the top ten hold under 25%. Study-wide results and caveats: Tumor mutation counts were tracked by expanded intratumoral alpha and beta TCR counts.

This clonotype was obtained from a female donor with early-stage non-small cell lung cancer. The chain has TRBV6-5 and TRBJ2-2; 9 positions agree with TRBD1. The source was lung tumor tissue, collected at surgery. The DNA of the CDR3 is TGTGCCAGCAGTTACGGGCCGGGACAGGGATTGACCGGGGAGCTGTTTTTT. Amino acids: CASSYGPGQGLTGELFF.